This TCR beta chain was profiled in a study of cytomegalovirus exposure and HLA in healthy donors. The protocol was immunoSEQ multiplex PCR, while the TCRdb copy is restricted to in-frame clones and leaves out a portion. Of about 98,000 clones in the sample, approximately 84% are singletons; the top ten hold over 6%. CDR1 is MNHNS and CDR2 is SASEGT in the germline V gene. The CDR3 sequence is 15 residues long. J was trimmed by 8 bases and V by 6 bases; bases with no gene match: 12. The chain uses TRBV6-1 and TRBJ2-1; 8 nucleotides agree with TRBD1. The sequencing sample was made of PBMCs. The receptor was isolated from a man aged 18 to 29 in good health and CMV-seropositive. The DNA for the CDR3 is TGTGCCAGCAGGGCCCAGTCAGGGGGCGAGGATGAGCAGTTCTTC. Encoded protein: CASRAQSGGEDEQFF.